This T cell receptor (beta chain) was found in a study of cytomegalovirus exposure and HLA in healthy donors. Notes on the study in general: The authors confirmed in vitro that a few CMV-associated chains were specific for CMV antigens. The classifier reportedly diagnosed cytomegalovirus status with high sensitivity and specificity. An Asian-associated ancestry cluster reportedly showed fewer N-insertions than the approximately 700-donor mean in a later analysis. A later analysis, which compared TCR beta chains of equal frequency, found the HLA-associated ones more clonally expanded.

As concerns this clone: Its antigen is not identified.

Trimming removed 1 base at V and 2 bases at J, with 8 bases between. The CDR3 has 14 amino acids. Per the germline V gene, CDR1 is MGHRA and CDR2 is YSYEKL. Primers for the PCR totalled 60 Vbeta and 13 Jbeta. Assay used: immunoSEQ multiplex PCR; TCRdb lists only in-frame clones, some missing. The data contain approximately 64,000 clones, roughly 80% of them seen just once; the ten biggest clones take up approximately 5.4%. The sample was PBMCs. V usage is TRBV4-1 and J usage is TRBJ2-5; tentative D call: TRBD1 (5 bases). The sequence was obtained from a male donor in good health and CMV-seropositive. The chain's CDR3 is CASSQATVQETQYF. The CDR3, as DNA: TGCGCCAGCAGCCAAGCGACAGTTCAAGAGACCCAGTACTTC.